This is a list of T cell receptor beta chains from one sample in a study of T-cell reconstitution after alpha-beta-depleted transplantation in children. TCRdb called the PCR reads again in MiXCR, with one record for every CDR3 protein. The table shows a few hundred thousand distinct CDR3 sequences, with around 20% occurring only once. The material was PBMCs, mostly from graft donor cells, obtained 180 days after TCRalphabeta/CD19-depleted stem cell transplant. These receptors came from a male patient younger than 18 who had a stem cell transplant for acute lymphoblastic leukemia, so the T cells may come from the graft donor. CDR3s include the opening cysteine and the closing phenylalanine or tryptophan. A D gene is named only where the DNA matches it firmly. Not all rows give a size; the values are once, few, many and, for expanded clones, a class.

>TRBV30|.|TRBJ2-2|.
TGTGCCGGTCTGAACACCGGGGAGCTGTTTTTT
CAGLNTGELFF
>TRBV18|TRBD2|TRBJ2-3|.
TGTGCCAGCTCACCACCGGGACTAGCGGGTCTTATGGGGACGCAGTATTTT
CASSPPGLAGLMGTQYF
>TRBV5-6|TRBD2|TRBJ2-1|.
TGTGCCAGCAGCTTTCGAAAGACTAGCTTATACAATGAGCAGTTCTTC
CASSFRKTSLYNEQFF
>TRBV20-1|.|TRBJ2-4|few
TGCAGTGCTAGAGATCCTATGGGGGCCAAAAACATTCAGTACTTC
CSARDPMGAKNIQYF
>TRBV5-1|TRBD2|TRBJ2-1|.
TGCGCCAGCAGCTTAAAGCGGGATTCCCACAATGAGCAGTTCTTC
CASSLKRDSHNEQFF
>TRBV5-1|TRBD1|TRBJ2-1|few
TGCGCCAGCAGCTTCGGACAGGGGGCCTACAATGAGCAGTTCTTC
CASSFGQGAYNEQFF
>TRBV6-1|.|TRBJ1-1|few
TGTGCCAGCACCCCGGGACCGTGGAACACTGAAGCTTTCTTT
CASTPGPWNTEAFF
>TRBV29-1|.|TRBJ2-5|.
TGCAGCGTTGAAGGGCAAAACCAAGAGACCCAGTACTTC
CSVEGQNQETQYF
>TRBV12-3/TRBV12-4|TRBD2|TRBJ2-2|.
TGTGCCATCAGTCCCCAGACTAGCGGGAGGGCGAACACCGGGGAGCTGTTTTTT
CAISPQTSGRANTGELFF
>TRBV20-1|TRBD1|TRBJ2-5|.
TGCAGTGCTAGAGATCAGTGGACAGGGTACCAAGAGACCCAGTACTTC
CSARDQWTGYQETQYF
>TRBV5-1|.|TRBJ2-7|.
TGCGCCAGCTCTCGGGACGATTTCTCCTACGAGCAGTACTTC
CASSRDDFSYEQYF
>TRBV11-3|.|TRBJ2-5|few
TGTGCCAGCCGCTATACCGGGACTTTCAATCAAGAGACCCAGTACTTC
CASRYTGTFNQETQYF
>TRBV5-1|TRBD1|TRBJ2-6|few
TGCGCCAGCAGCTTGGCGCCGGGACAGGGATCATCTGGGGCCAACGTCCTGACTTTC
CASSLAPGQGSSGANVLTF
>TRBV11-2|.|TRBJ2-7|.
TGTGCCAGCAGCTTAGAGCAGGGGCCTGCCTACGAGCAGTACTTC
CASSLEQGPAYEQYF
>TRBV29-1|.|TRBJ2-1|few
TGCAGCGTTGAATTGGAGGACACCTACAATGAGCAGTTCTTC
CSVELEDTYNEQFF
>TRBV7-7|.|TRBJ2-5|few
TGTGCCAGCAGCCCCCGAGGGGCCCAAGAGACCCAGTACTTC
CASSPRGAQETQYF
>TRBV10-3|TRBD2|TRBJ2-1|.
TGTGCCATCAGTGCAGATGCCAGTATAGCGGGAGGGCCCGTAGGCCCCTACAATGAGCAGTTCTTC
CAISADASIAGGPVGPYNEQFF
>TRBV12-3/TRBV12-4|.|TRBJ2-5|few
TGTGCCAGCGGAATTCTCGTGGGGGCGCTGCAAGAGACCCAGTACTTC
CASGILVGALQETQYF
>TRBV6-1|TRBD2|TRBJ2-1|.
TGTGCCAGCAGCCCACTCTGGCTAGCGGGAGAGGGGTTCTTC
CASSPLWLAGEGFF
>TRBV27|.|TRBJ2-4|.
TGTGCCAGCAGTTCGCCAGGGGAGACTAACATTCAGTACTTC
CASSSPGETNIQYF
>TRBV5-5|.|TRBJ2-3|.
TGTGCCAGCAGCTCACTGGGCAGGACAGATACGCAGTATTTT
CASSSLGRTDTQYF
>TRBV4-1|TRBD2|TRBJ2-3|.
TGCGCCAGCAGCCAAGAAACGGGAGGTTCTAGCACAGATACGCAGTATTTT
CASSQETGGSSTDTQYF
>TRBV4-2|TRBD2|TRBJ2-3|.
TGTGCCAGCGGCATTACGGGAGGAGCCTTCACAGATACGCAGTATTTT
CASGITGGAFTDTQYF
>TRBV5-1|.|TRBJ2-2|.
TGCGCCAGCAGCGGTGACCCGGATTACACCGGGGAGCTGTTTTTT
CASSGDPDYTGELFF
>TRBV29-1|TRBD1|TRBJ2-7|.
TGCAGCGTAGACCCGCAAGGGGGCGGCTACGAGCAGTACTTC
CSVDPQGGGYEQYF
>TRBV6-5|.|TRBJ2-1|many
TGTGCCAGCAGCCGAACCAACAATGAGCAGTTCTTC
CASSRTNNEQFF
>TRBV20-1|.|TRBJ2-2|.
TGCAGTGCGGCACTGTTAGGGGACACCGGGGAGCTGTTTTTT
CSAALLGDTGELFF
>TRBV20-1|TRBD2|TRBJ2-7|few
TGCAGTGCTAGAGAGCGGGCGGGAGGCCACCTCGAGCAGTACTTC
CSARERAGGHLEQYF
>TRBV5-1|.|TRBJ2-3|few
TGCGCCAGCAGCTTGGTCCTAGAAAGCACAGATACGCAGTATTTT
CASSLVLESTDTQYF
>TRBV7-9|TRBD2|TRBJ2-3|.
TGTGCCAGCAGCCGACCCCGGTCGGGACTAGGGGGAGATACGCAGTATTTT
CASSRPRSGLGGDTQYF
>TRBV5-1|.|TRBJ2-1|few
TGCGCCAGCAGCTTGGCCGGGCCCCTCTCCTACAATGAGCAGTTCTTC
CASSLAGPLSYNEQFF
>TRBV6-2/TRBV6-3|.|TRBJ2-1|.
TGTGCCAGCAGCCACCACCAGGACCTCTACTCCTACAATGAGCAGTTCTTC
CASSHHQDLYSYNEQFF
>TRBV24-1|TRBD2|TRBJ2-5|few
TGTGCCACGGGGACTAGCGGGCGTAACAGCTGGGGGGAGACCCAGTACTTC
CATGTSGRNSWGETQYF
>TRBV30|.|TRBJ2-1|.
TGTGCCTGGAGTGTTACAGATTACTACAATGAGCAGTTCTTC
CAWSVTDYYNEQFF
>TRBV27|.|TRBJ2-2|few
TGTGCCAGCAGTTTCACCCGGTTGGGCACCGGGGAGCTGTTTTTT
CASSFTRLGTGELFF
>TRBV6-6|.|TRBJ2-7|few
TGTGCCAGCAGTTACCGGTGGGAGCAGTACTTC
CASSYRWEQYF
>TRBV24-1|.|TRBJ2-1|.
TGTGCCACCAGACAGGGTGGACACAATGAGCAGTTCTTC
CATRQGGHNEQFF
>TRBV12-3/TRBV12-4|.|TRBJ1-5|few
TGTGCCAGCAGATCGGGGGACGTTAGGAGTCAGCCCCAGCATTTT
CASRSGDVRSQPQHF
>TRBV18|.|TRBJ1-1|few
TGTGCCAGCTCACCCCTCGCTGGTAACACTGAAGCTTTCTTT
CASSPLAGNTEAFF
>TRBV7-9|.|TRBJ2-2|few
TGTGCCAGCAGCTTAGCGCAAAAGAGGGAGAACACCGGGGAGCTGTTTTTT
CASSLAQKRENTGELFF
>TRBV2|TRBD1|TRBJ2-7|.
TGTGCCGGCAATACAGGGGGCCCCTCCCTTTCCTACGAGCAGTACTTC
CAGNTGGPSLSYEQYF
>TRBV9|.|TRBJ2-2|few
TGTGCCAGCAGCGTAACAGTCACCGGGGAGCTGTTTTTT
CASSVTVTGELFF
>TRBV5-1|TRBD1|TRBJ1-2|few
TGCGCCAGCAGCTTCGGACAGGGGGGGGACTATGGCTACACCTTC
CASSFGQGGDYGYTF
>TRBV5-1|TRBD2|TRBJ2-7|.
TGCGCCAGCAGCTCCGGACTAGCGGGAGGGCCGGTATACGAGCAGTACTTC
CASSSGLAGGPVYEQYF
>TRBV29-1|.|TRBJ2-3|.
TGCAGCGTTGTCGGCGACCGAACTAGCACAGATACGCAGTATTTT
CSVVGDRTSTDTQYF
>TRBV2|.|TRBJ2-1|few
TGTGCCAGCAGTGAACCCCGGGGATACAATGAGCAGTTCTTC
CASSEPRGYNEQFF
>TRBV20-1|TRBD2|TRBJ2-7|few
TGCAGTGCTAGCAAGCGGGAATTCAACTACGAGCAGTACTTC
CSASKREFNYEQYF
>TRBV5-1|TRBD1|TRBJ1-1|.
TGCGCCAGCAGCTTGGTTACAGGGGTTGAAGCTTTCTTT
CASSLVTGVEAFF
>TRBV20-1|.|TRBJ2-1|.
TGCAGTGCTTCTCCGGGACTTCCATCCTACAATGAGCAGTTCTTC
CSASPGLPSYNEQFF
>TRBV7-8|.|TRBJ2-6|few
TGTGCCAGCAGCTTAGCGCGGGCGTACTCTGGGGCCAACGTCCTGACTTTC
CASSLARAYSGANVLTF
>TRBV20-1|TRBD1|TRBJ2-2|.
TGCAGTGCCCCGACAGGGCCACCGACGGACACCGGGGAGCTGTTTTTT
CSAPTGPPTDTGELFF
>TRBV7-8|TRBD1|TRBJ2-4|.
TGTGCCAGCAGCCCTCGGACAGGTGGCATTCAGTACTTC
CASSPRTGGIQYF
>TRBV7-9|TRBD2|TRBJ2-5|.
TGTGCCAGCAGCTTTACTAGCGACCAAGAGACCCAGTACTTC
CASSFTSDQETQYF
>TRBV10-3|TRBD1|TRBJ1-2|few
TGTGCCATCAGTGAGTCGAGGGACAGGCCAAGATCCGGGCTCTATGGCTACACCTTC
CAISESRDRPRSGLYGYTF
>TRBV20-1|.|TRBJ1-6|.
TGCAGTGCTAGAGATCGGGGCCGGAGCTCCTATAATTCACCCCTCCACTTT
CSARDRGRSSYNSPLHF
>TRBV4-1|.|TRBJ1-1|few
TGCGCCAGCAGCACTCTCCGCAGGGTGGGGGGTGAAGCTTTCTTT
CASSTLRRVGGEAFF
>TRBV6-1|.|TRBJ2-7|few
TGTGCCAGCAGTCTCGGACTGGAAACCTACGAGCAGTACTTC
CASSLGLETYEQYF
>TRBV24-1|TRBD1|TRBJ1-6|few
TGTGCCACCAGTGACCTTCGGGACAGGGGAGATAATTCACCCCTCCACTTT
CATSDLRDRGDNSPLHF
>TRBV5-1|TRBD1|TRBJ1-1|.
TGCGCCAGCAGCTTGGAGGTATGGGGACAGATGAACACTGAAGCTTTCTTT
CASSLEVWGQMNTEAFF